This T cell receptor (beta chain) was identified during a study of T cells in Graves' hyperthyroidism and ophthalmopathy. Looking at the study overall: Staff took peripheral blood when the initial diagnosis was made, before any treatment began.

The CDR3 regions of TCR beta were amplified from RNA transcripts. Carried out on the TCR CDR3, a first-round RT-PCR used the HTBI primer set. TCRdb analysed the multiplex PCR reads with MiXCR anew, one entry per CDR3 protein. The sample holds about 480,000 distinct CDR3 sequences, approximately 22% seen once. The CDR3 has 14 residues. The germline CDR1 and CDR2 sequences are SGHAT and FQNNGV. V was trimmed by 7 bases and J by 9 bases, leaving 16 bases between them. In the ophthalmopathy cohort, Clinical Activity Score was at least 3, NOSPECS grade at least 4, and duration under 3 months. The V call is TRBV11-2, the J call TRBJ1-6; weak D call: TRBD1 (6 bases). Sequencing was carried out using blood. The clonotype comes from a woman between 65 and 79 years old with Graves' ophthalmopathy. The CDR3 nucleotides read TGTGCCAGCACCCTCTGGGGGCGAGGTTCACCCCTCCACTTT. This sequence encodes CASTLWGRGSPLHF.